These T cell receptor beta chains were read from a single sample in a study of glioma-infiltrating T cells. TCRdb re-called the multiplex PCR reads through MiXCR, storing one row per CDR3 protein. The data show about 400,000 distinct CDR3 sequences, with roughly two fifths seen just once and around 12% held by the top ten. Sequenced sample: glioma tissue, nonneoplastic brain tissue, or PBMCs (not recorded which). All receptors come from a human donor with low-grade glioma or glioblastoma, undergoing nonglioma brain surgery, or in good health (not recorded which). Both conserved end residues are part of each CDR3. The order of the fields is V gene, J gene, clone size, D gene, CDR3 protein, CDR3 DNA. D genes are given only for firm matches. Clone size is not always given. Where it is, it says once, few, many or a class for expanded clones.

TRBV6-1,TRBJ2-3,many,NA,CASSSPNTDTQYF,TGTGCCAGCAGTTCCCCGAACACAGATACGCAGTATTTT
TRBV28,TRBJ1-6,few,NA,CASSLKGSSYNSPLHF,TGTGCCAGCAGTTTAAAAGGCAGCTCCTATAATTCACCCCTCCACTTT
TRBV4-3,TRBJ2-6,once,NA,CASSPAGPEGANVLTF,TGCGCCAGCAGCCCGGCGGGGCCGGAAGGGGCCAACGTCCTGACTTTC
TRBV20-1,TRBJ2-1,few,NA,CSARALALEQFF,TGCAGTGCTAGAGCTCTAGCATTGGAGCAGTTCTTC
TRBV28,TRBJ1-5,NA,TRBD1,CASSSRDRGLWNQPQHF,TGTGCCAGCAGTTCCCGGGACAGGGGGCTATGGAATCAGCCCCAGCATTTT
TRBV7-2,TRBJ2-5,NA,TRBD1,CASSSDRGQETQYF,TGTGCCAGCAGCTCTGACAGGGGGCAAGAGACCCAGTACTTC
TRBV6-2/TRBV6-3,TRBJ2-1,NA,TRBD2,CASSETSAACNEQFF,TGTGCCAGCAGTGAGACTAGCGCGGCCTGCAATGAGCAGTTCTTC
TRBV7-2,TRBJ2-3,NA,NA,CASSSNDGDTQYF,TGTGCCAGCAGCTCAAACGATGGAGATACGCAGTATTTT
TRBV28,TRBJ1-1,NA,NA,CASGSPAGRGNTEAFF,TGTGCCAGCGGTTCACCCGCGGGGAGGGGTAACACTGAAGCTTTCTTT
TRBV6-4,TRBJ2-3,NA,NA,CASSPTESWARDTQYF,TGTGCCAGCAGCCCAACGGAGAGTTGGGCAAGGGATACGCAGTATTTT
TRBV19,TRBJ1-1,few,NA,CASSWRVGTEAFF,TGTGCCAGTAGTTGGAGAGTCGGCACTGAAGCTTTCTTT